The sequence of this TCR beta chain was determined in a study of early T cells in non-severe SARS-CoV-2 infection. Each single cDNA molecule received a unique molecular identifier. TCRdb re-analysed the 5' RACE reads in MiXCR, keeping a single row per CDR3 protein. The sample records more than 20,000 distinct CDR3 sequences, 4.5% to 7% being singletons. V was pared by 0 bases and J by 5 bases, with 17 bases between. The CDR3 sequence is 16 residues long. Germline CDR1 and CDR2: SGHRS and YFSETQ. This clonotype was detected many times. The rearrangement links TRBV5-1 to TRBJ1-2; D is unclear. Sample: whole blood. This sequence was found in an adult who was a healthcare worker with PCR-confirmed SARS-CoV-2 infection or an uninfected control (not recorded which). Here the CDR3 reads CASSLVPGMEVYGYTF. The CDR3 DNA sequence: TGCGCCAGCAGCTTGGTCCCGGGCATGGAAGTATATGGCTACACCTTC. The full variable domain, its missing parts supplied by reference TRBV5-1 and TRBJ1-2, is KAGVTQTPRYLIKTRGQQVTLSCSPISGHRSVSWYQQTPGQGLQFLFEYFSETQRNKGNFPGRFSGRQFSNSRSEMNVSTLELGDSALYLCASSLVPGMEVYGYTFGSGTRLTVV.